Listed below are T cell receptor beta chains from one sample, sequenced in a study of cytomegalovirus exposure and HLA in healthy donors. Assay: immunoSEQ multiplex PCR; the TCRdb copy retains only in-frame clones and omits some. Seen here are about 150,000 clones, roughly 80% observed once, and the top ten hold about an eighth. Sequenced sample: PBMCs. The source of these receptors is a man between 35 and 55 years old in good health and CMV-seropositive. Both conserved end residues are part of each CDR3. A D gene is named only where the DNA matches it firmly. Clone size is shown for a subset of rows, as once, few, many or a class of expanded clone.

cdr3_aa: CASGSSGTGVAGELFF
cdr3_nt: TGTGCTAGTGGTTCGTCCGGGACAGGGGTTGCCGGGGAGCTGTTTTTT
v_call: TRBV12-5
d_call: TRBD1
j_call: TRBJ2-2
clone_size: NA

cdr3_aa: CASSAWGVKAFF
cdr3_nt: TGTGCCAGCAGCGCTTGGGGGGTCAAAGCTTTCTTT
v_call: TRBV7-9
d_call: NA
j_call: TRBJ1-1
clone_size: many

cdr3_aa: CASSHDRGLFYGYTF
cdr3_nt: TGTGCCAGCAGCCATGACAGGGGTTTATTCTATGGCTACACCTTC
v_call: TRBV11-2
d_call: TRBD1
j_call: TRBJ1-2
clone_size: NA

cdr3_aa: CASSFLTTSANEQFF
cdr3_nt: TGCGCCAGCAGCTTCCTTACGACTAGCGCTAATGAGCAGTTCTTC
v_call: TRBV5-1
d_call: TRBD2
j_call: TRBJ2-1
clone_size: few

cdr3_aa: CASSWTGDGELFF
cdr3_nt: TGTGCCAGCAGCTGGACGGGGGACGGGGAGCTGTTTTTT
v_call: TRBV7-9
d_call: NA
j_call: TRBJ2-2
clone_size: NA

cdr3_aa: CSVGAPYNEQFF
cdr3_nt: TGCAGCGTTGGGGCCCCCTACAATGAGCAGTTCTTC
v_call: TRBV29-1
d_call: NA
j_call: TRBJ2-1
clone_size: NA

cdr3_aa: CASRSPGQLTYEQYF
cdr3_nt: TGTGCCAGCAGGTCCCCGGGACAGCTGACCTACGAGCAGTACTTC
v_call: TRBV11-2
d_call: TRBD1
j_call: TRBJ2-7
clone_size: NA

cdr3_aa: CASSLGTGGDTQYF
cdr3_nt: TGTGCCAGCAGCTTGGGGACTGGGGGAGATACGCAGTATTTT
v_call: TRBV7-3
d_call: NA
j_call: TRBJ2-3
clone_size: NA

cdr3_aa: CASRSPRDWAEQYF
cdr3_nt: TGTGCCAGCAGATCTCCCCGGGACTGGGCAGAGCAGTACTTC
v_call: TRBV6-1
d_call: NA
j_call: TRBJ2-7
clone_size: NA

cdr3_aa: CASSFLRTDGYTF
cdr3_nt: TGTGCCAGCTCTTTTCTAAGGACAGATGGCTACACCTTC
v_call: TRBV2
d_call: NA
j_call: TRBJ1-2
clone_size: few

cdr3_aa: CATSRGDSEETQYF
cdr3_nt: TGTGCCACCAGCAGGGGGGACAGTGAAGAGACCCAGTACTTC
v_call: TRBV15
d_call: TRBD1
j_call: TRBJ2-5
clone_size: NA

cdr3_aa: CASSLSVVNEQYF
cdr3_nt: TGTGCCAGCAGTTTGAGCGTAGTTAACGAGCAGTACTTC
v_call: TRBV28
d_call: NA
j_call: TRBJ2-7
clone_size: NA

cdr3_aa: CASSLETSFYEQYF
cdr3_nt: TGTGCCAGCAGCTTAGAAACATCTTTCTACGAGCAGTACTTC
v_call: TRBV7-2
d_call: NA
j_call: TRBJ2-7
clone_size: NA

cdr3_aa: CASSYGLAGPYEQYF
cdr3_nt: TGTGCCAGCAGTTACGGCCTAGCGGGGCCCTACGAGCAGTACTTC
v_call: TRBV6-5
d_call: TRBD2
j_call: TRBJ2-7
clone_size: NA

cdr3_aa: CASSDTPDSPLHF
cdr3_nt: TGTGCCAGCAGTGACACCCCGGATTCACCCCTCCACTTT
v_call: TRBV6-1
d_call: NA
j_call: TRBJ1-6
clone_size: NA

cdr3_aa: CASSPLGGGRADTQYF
cdr3_nt: TGTGCCAGCAGCCCCCTCGGGGGCGGGAGGGCAGATACGCAGTATTTT
v_call: TRBV7-9
d_call: TRBD2
j_call: TRBJ2-3
clone_size: NA

cdr3_aa: CASSDVFISYGYTF
cdr3_nt: TGTGCCAGCAGTGATGTCTTTATCTCCTATGGCTACACCTTC
v_call: TRBV2
d_call: NA
j_call: TRBJ1-2
clone_size: NA

cdr3_aa: CASSLALAPYEQYF
cdr3_nt: TGTGCCAGCAGCTTAGCGCTAGCCCCATACGAGCAGTACTTC
v_call: TRBV7-8
d_call: NA
j_call: TRBJ2-7
clone_size: NA

cdr3_aa: CASSHAGEDEQYF
cdr3_nt: TGCGCCAGCAGCCACGCGGGAGAGGACGAGCAGTACTTC
v_call: TRBV4-1
d_call: TRBD2
j_call: TRBJ2-7
clone_size: NA